The 9 T cell receptor beta chains below come from one sample, sequenced in a study of T cells in Graves' hyperthyroidism and ophthalmopathy. TCR beta CDR3 regions were amplified from RNA transcripts. The TCR CDR3 first-round RT-PCR relied on the HTBI primer set. TCRdb re-called the multiplex PCR reads through MiXCR, storing one row per CDR3 protein. The table records around 500,000 distinct CDR3 sequences, 14% of them present only once. Input material: blood. These receptors all stem from a woman aged 40 to 55 with Graves' hyperthyroidism.

This clonotype was seen at least ten times. This chain uses TRBV5-1 with TRBJ2-7; 9 bases match TRBD1. V shed 4 bases, J shed 5 bases, and the junction held 7 bases outside the gene matches. This CDR3 is 14 amino acids long. Per germline, CDR1 SGHRS and CDR2 YFSETQ. The CDR3 region has the DNA TGCGCCAGCAGCCGCCAGACAGGGGGGAACGAGCAGTACTTC. It is translated as CASSRQTGGNEQYF.

This clonotype showed up many times. J is TRBJ1-1 and V is TRBV28; D unresolved. The CDR3 runs to 13 residues. Looked up from germline, CDR1 is MDHEN and CDR2 is SYDVKM. V was shortened by 3 bases and J by 3 bases, with 8 bases between the two germline ends. The CDR3 DNA sequence: TGTGCCAGCAGTTTTGCCGGGGACACTGAAGCTTTCTTT. It encodes CASSFAGDTEAFF.

The chain links TRBV7-3 to TRBJ2-2; 8 nucleotides line up with TRBD1. This CDR3 region has 17 residues. Germline CDR1 and CDR2: SGHTA and FQGTGA. The junction had 3 bases not matched to a gene; V was cut back by 0 bases and J by 0 bases. CDR3 nucleotide sequence: TGTGCCAGCAGCTTAACGGGACAGGTTCCGAACACCGGGGAGCTGTTTTTT. Amino acids: CASSLTGQVPNTGELFF.

There are many counts of this clonotype. The chain is built from TRBV2 and TRBJ2-7; TRBD2 agrees at 9 bases. V dropped 4 bases and J dropped 8; count of bases not matched to a gene: 12. The germline gives CDR1 SNHLY, CDR2 FYNNEI. There are 15 residues in the CDR3. CDR3 nucleotide sequence: TGTGCCAGCAGTGGGGCCCCGGGACTAGCCATCCAGCAGTACTTC. This sequence encodes CASSGAPGLAIQQYF.

This clonotype was counted ten times or more. This chain uses TRBV6-1 with TRBJ2-6; D might be TRBD1 (6 bases). Germline assignment: CDR1 MNHNS and CDR2 SASEGT. Trimming shortened V by 5 bases and J by 0 bases, and 11 bases separated the two germline ends. CDR3 size: 16 residues. This CDR3 reads CASSHADSSGANVLTF. The CDR3 region has the DNA TGTGCCAGCAGTCACGCGGACAGCTCTGGGGCCAACGTCCTGACTTTC.

In its sample, this clonotype was seen a few times. This sequence may be a read error, since a much larger clone differs from it by one base. The chain links TRBV28 to TRBJ2-2; D gene unclear. Trimming removed 7 bases from V and 2 bases from J, with 8 bases in between. Germline lookup yields CDR1 MDHEN and CDR2 SYDVKM. The CDR3 is 13 amino acids. CDR3 sequence reads: CASNLLNTGELFF. The CDR3 coding sequence is TGTGCCAGCAATCTCCTCAACACCGGGGAGCTGTTTTTT. The full variable domain, its missing parts supplied by reference TRBV28 and TRBJ2-2, is DVKVTQSSRYLVKRTGEKVFLECVQDMDHENMFWYRQDPGLGLRLIYFSYDVKMKEKGDIPEGYSVSREKKERFSLILESASTNQTSMYLCASNLLNTGELFFGEGSRLTVL.

This clonotype occurred many times. The CDR3 DNA sequence: TGCGCCAGCAGCTTGGAGGGAGTATTGGGGTACTCAGCCACAGATACGCAGTATTTT. Protein: CASSLEGVLGYSATDTQYF. The chain is built from TRBV5-1 and TRBJ2-3, with D tentatively TRBD2 (5 bases). V lost 0 bases and J 2 bases, leaving 22 bases between the germline ends. This CDR3 is 19 amino acids long. Germline V gene data show CDR1 as SGHRS and CDR2 as YFSETQ.

The genes are TRBV25-1 and TRBJ2-5; D unclear. This CDR3 is built from 13 residues. Germline loops: CDR1 MGHDK, CDR2 SYGVNS. Trimming took 2 bases from V and 1 from J, leaving 5 bases between them. CDR3 sequence reads: CASSENSQETQYF. Here the CDR3 DNA reads TGTGCCAGCAGTGAAAACAGCCAAGAGACCCAGTACTTC.

This clonotype was picked up many times. This chain uses TRBV28 with TRBJ2-7; D tentatively reads TRBD1 or TRBD2 (5 bases each). Germline V CDR1 and CDR2: MDHEN, SYDVKM. V was pared by 1 base and J by 2 bases, with 12 bases between. CDR3 length equals 15 residues. This CDR3 is CASSLYRKGPYEQYF. CDR3 coding DNA: TGTGCCAGCAGTTTATATCGTAAGGGACCCTACGAGCAGTACTTC.